This T cell receptor (beta chain) was recorded in a study of OX40 agonist ivuxolimab in advanced cancers. With 0 bases clipped from V and 5 bases from J, the junction kept 6 bases outside the gene matches. CDR3 length equals 15 residues. Germline loops: CDR1 SGDLS, CDR2 YYNGEE. Sequenced by immunoSEQ multiplex PCR; TCRdb stores in-frame clones only, minus some. The table has about 48,000 clones, roughly 84% seen once. Sequencing used CD4+ or CD8+ T cells sorted from blood, obtained in a trial of the OX40 agonist ivuxolimab. The chain couples TRBV9 to TRBJ2-5; the match to TRBD2 covers 8 bases. This sequence originates from an adult with an advanced solid tumor such as melanoma, head and neck, liver or kidney cancer. The CDR3 loop reads CASSVGAGEVETQYF. The CDR3 region has the DNA TGTGCCAGCAGCGTAGGAGCGGGGGAGGTGGAGACCCAGTACTTC. Using reference TRBV9 and TRBJ2-5 for the parts outside the CDR3, the full variable domain is DSGVTQTPKHLITATGQRVTLRCSPRSGDLSVYWYQQSLDQGLQFLIQYYNGEERAKGNILERFSAQQFPDLHSELNLSSLELGDSALYFCASSVGAGEVETQYFGPGTRLLVL.